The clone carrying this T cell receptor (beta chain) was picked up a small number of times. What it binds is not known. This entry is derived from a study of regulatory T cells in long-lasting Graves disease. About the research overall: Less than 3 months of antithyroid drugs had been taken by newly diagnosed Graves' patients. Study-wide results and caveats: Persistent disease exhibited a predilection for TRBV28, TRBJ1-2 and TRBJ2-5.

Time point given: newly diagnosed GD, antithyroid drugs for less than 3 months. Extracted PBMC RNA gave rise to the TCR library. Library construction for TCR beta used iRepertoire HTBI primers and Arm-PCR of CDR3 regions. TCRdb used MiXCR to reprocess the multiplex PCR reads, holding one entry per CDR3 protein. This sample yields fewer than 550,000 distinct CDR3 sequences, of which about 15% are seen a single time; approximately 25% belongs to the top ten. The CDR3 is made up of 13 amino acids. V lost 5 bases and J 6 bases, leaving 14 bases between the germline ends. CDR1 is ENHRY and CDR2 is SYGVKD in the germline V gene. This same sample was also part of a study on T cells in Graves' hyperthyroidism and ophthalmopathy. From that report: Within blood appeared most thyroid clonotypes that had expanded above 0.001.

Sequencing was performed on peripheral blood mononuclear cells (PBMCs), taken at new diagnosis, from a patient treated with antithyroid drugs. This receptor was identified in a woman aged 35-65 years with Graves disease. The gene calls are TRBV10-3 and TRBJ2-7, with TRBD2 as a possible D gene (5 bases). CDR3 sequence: CAISREKGGEQYF. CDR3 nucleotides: TGTGCCATCAGTCGGGAAAAGGGTGGCGAGCAGTACTTC.